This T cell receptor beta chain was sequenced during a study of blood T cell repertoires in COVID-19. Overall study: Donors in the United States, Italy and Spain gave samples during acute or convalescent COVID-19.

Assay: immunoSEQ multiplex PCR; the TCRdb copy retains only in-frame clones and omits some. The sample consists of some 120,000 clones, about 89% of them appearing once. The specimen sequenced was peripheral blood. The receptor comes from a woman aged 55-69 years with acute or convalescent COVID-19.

CDR3 sequence (DNA): TGTGCCAGCAGCTTGGTGGGTTTTAGGGAGGACACTGAAGCTTTCTTT. Protein sequence: CASSLVGFREDTEAFF. This chain joins TRBV5-4 and TRBJ1-1; D gene unclear. Trimming left V 0 bases short and J 3 bases short, with 15 bases between. CDR3 length equals 16 residues. Germline V gene lookup returns CDR1 SGHNT and CDR2 YYREEE (reference sequence).